This T cell receptor (beta chain) was profiled in a study of blood T cell repertoires in COVID-19. Study as a whole: Spain, Italy and the United States supplied samples that represented acute and convalescent COVID-19. PBMCs, B-cell-depleted T cells, or T cells were the source of the cDNA or gDNA that made up the material.

Study processing details: Reference gene primer amplification in the assay estimated nucleated cell counts. Assay: immunoSEQ multiplex PCR; the TCRdb copy retains only in-frame clones and omits some. V, J and clone size were drawn from that table, and D and trimming were deduced from the DNA. The sample gives some 380,000 clones, more than 65% of which show up once; around 1% is in the top ten. Germline CDR1 is SGHRS and CDR2 is YFSETQ. This CDR3 region has 14 residues. V dropped 0 bases and J dropped 0 bases, with 6 bases sitting between them. Sequencing was performed on peripheral blood. The V gene is TRBV5-1, the J gene TRBJ1-2; D unresolved. This receptor was taken from a human donor with acute or convalescent COVID-19. The donor label of this sample is uncertain. The CDR3 loop is CASSLDGTNYGYTF. For the CDR3, the DNA is TGCGCCAGCAGCTTGGACGGGACTAACTATGGCTACACCTTC.